The 7 T cell receptor beta chains given below trace back to one sample, sequenced in a study of PD-1 blockade in classical Hodgkin lymphoma. Libraries were prepared by immunoSEQ multiplex PCR; TCRdb keeps only in-frame clonotypes and omits some of them. The data show around 91,000 clones, 81% seen once. Relapse was seen in all patients after autologous stem cell transplantation, and brentuximab vedotin exposure was variable. The source was peripheral blood mononuclear cells (PBMCs), collected before the second cycle of nivolumab. The receptors originated from a human donor with classical Hodgkin lymphoma.

This clone was detected only once. The chain employs TRBV7-2 and TRBJ2-5; 7 bases agree with TRBD2. This CDR3 comprises 14 residues. Germline CDR1 reads SGHTA; CDR2 reads FQGNSA. Trimming took 1 base from V and 5 from J; bases not matched to a gene: 4. CDR3: CASSLGDYGETQYF. The DNA for the CDR3 is TGTGCCAGCAGCTTAGGGGACTATGGGGAGACCCAGTACTTC.

This chain connects TRBV19 to TRBJ2-7; TRBD2 might be the D (5 bases). CDR1 and CDR2 (germline): LNHDA, SQIVND (reference sequence). Trimming removed 3 bases at V and 0 bases at J, with 21 bases between. The CDR3 runs 18 residues. In nucleotides, the CDR3 is TGTGCCAGTAGTATCGGCGTTGAGGGCAGAACCCTCTCCTACGAGCAGTACTTC. Residues: CASSIGVEGRTLSYEQYF.

The chain links TRBV6-6 to TRBJ2-1; 7 bases match TRBD2. Per the germline V gene, CDR1 is MNHNY and CDR2 is SVGAGI (reference sequence). The CDR3 has 12 amino acids. After removal of 6 bases from V and 7 bases from J, the junction contained 3 bases not matched to a gene. CDR3 sequence: CASRGAGNEQFF. DNA for the CDR3: TGTGCCAGCAGAGGAGCGGGGAATGAGCAGTTCTTC.

The chain couples TRBV15 to TRBJ2-7, with D tentatively TRBD1 (6 bases). In germline, CDR1 is LNHNV, CDR2 YYDKDF (reference sequence). The V gene lost 8 bases and the J gene lost 0 bases, with 14 bases spanning the gap. This CDR3 spans 14 amino acids. CDR3 amino acids: CATRTGQLSYEQYF. The CDR3 DNA reads as TGTGCCACCCGGACTGGACAGCTCTCCTACGAGCAGTACTTC.

This rearrangement joins TRBV11-3 to TRBJ1-5, with a possible D match to TRBD1 (6 bases). The V end was cut by 0 bases, the J end by 5 bases, with 8 bases between. CDR1 SGHNT and CDR2 YENEEA come from the germline V gene. The CDR3 sequence is 14 residues long. CDR3 nucleotide sequence: TGTGCCAGCAGCTTAGAGCCAGGGGATCAGCCCCAGCATTTT. Its protein is CASSLEPGDQPQHF.

CDR3 sequence (DNA): TGTGCCACCAGCAGAGGTGGGAACCTTCAGTTCTTC. It specifies CATSRGGNLQFF. The V call is TRBV15, the J call TRBJ2-1; D remains unclear. Germline values: CDR1 LNHNV, CDR2 YYDKDF (reference sequence). V lost 1 base to trimming and J lost 13 bases, with 11 bases between them. The CDR3 totals 12 residues. The variable domain in full, with the rest retrieved from reference TRBV15 and TRBJ2-1, is DAMVIQNPRYQVTQFGKPVTLSCSQTLNHNVMYWYQQKSSQAPKLLFHYYDKDFNNEADTPDNFQSRRPNTSFCFLDIRSPGLGDTAMYLCATSRGGNLQFFGPGTRLTVL.

This clone was detected only a few times. The chain carries TRBV19 and TRBJ1-3, with 7 bases aligning to TRBD1. The CDR3 extends over 15 amino acids. Germline V gene sequence: CDR1 LNHDA, CDR2 SQIVND (reference sequence). V was pared by 7 bases and J by 1 base, with 7 bases of the junction left unmatched. The CDR3 protein is CASIRDSQSGNTIYF. In nucleotides, the CDR3 is TGTGCCAGTATTCGGGACAGTCAATCTGGAAACACCATATATTTT.